What follows are 30 T cell receptor beta chains derived from one specimen sequenced in a study of T cells after yellow fever vaccination. TCRdb fed the 5' RACE reads into MiXCR, producing one record per CDR3 protein. Among approximately 260,000 distinct CDR3 sequences listed, roughly 4.8% were seen once. This material consisted of CD4+ T cells sorted from PBMCs, taken on the day of the yellow fever booster vaccination. The origin of the receptors is a man aged 18 to 29 who received the YFV17D yellow fever vaccine.

This clonotype appeared a few times. The rearrangement joins TRBV7-9 to TRBJ2-1; TRBD2 matches 11 bases. J lost 2 bases, V lost 5 bases, and 5 bases had no gene match. CDR3 length: 16 amino acids. In germline, CDR1 is SEHNR, CDR2 FQNEAQ (reference sequence). CDR3 loop: CASSPRLAGPYNEQFF. The CDR3 nucleotides are TGTGCCAGCAGCCCTAGACTAGCGGGGCCCTACAATGAGCAGTTCTTC.

This clonotype showed up just a few times. V gene TRBV10-3 combines with J gene TRBJ2-5; D unclear. From germline, CDR1 is ENHRY and CDR2 SYGVKD. V shed 11 bases and J shed 1 base, with 8 bases lying between them. This CDR3 comprises 11 residues. The CDR3 bases are TGTGCCGTGGGGTTCCAAGAGACCCAGTACTTC. Residues: CAVGFQETQYF.

This clonotype was seen at least ten times. This rearrangement joins TRBV10-3 to TRBJ2-1; 7 positions match TRBD2. J was trimmed by 5 bases and V by 2 bases; bases with no gene match: 12. The germline gives CDR1 ENHRY, CDR2 SYGVKD. The CDR3 is 17 residues long. In DNA, the CDR3 is TGTGCCATCAGTGAGCCGCCCGGGGGAGGGGTCGACAATGAGCAGTTCTTC. Translated, it gives CAISEPPGGGVDNEQFF.

This rearrangement joins TRBV12-3 or TRBV12-4 to TRBJ1-2; 8 positions agree with TRBD1. J gave up 4 bases and V 4 bases, and 8 bases lay outside the gene matches. The CDR3 is made up of 15 amino acids. The CDR3 loop is CASSYSGTGTYGYTF. The DNA for the CDR3 is TGTGCCAGCAGTTATTCGGGGACAGGCACCTATGGCTACACCTTC.

This clonotype was recorded a few times. This chain connects TRBV25-1 to TRBJ2-5; the D gene is possibly TRBD1 (5 bases). Germline-derived CDR1 and CDR2 are MGHDK and SYGVNS. V was pared by 3 bases and J by 3 bases, with 17 bases between. The CDR3 is 16 residues long. Here the CDR3 DNA reads TGTGCCAGCAGTGATTTCCGCAGGGTAGTCGAAGAGACCCAGTACTTC. Translated: CASSDFRRVVEETQYF.

There are a few counts of this clonotype. V gene TRBV7-2 combines with J gene TRBJ1-2; D is ambiguous. CDR1 is SGHTA and CDR2 is FQGNSA in the germline V gene. Trimming pared 5 bases from V and 6 bases from J, leaving 16 bases between. CDR3 size: 14 residues. CDR3 DNA: TGTGCCAGCAGCCAGAGTTGGGGTTCGGATGGCTACACCTTC. Translating it yields CASSQSWGSDGYTF.

This clonotype was detected only a few times. The chain employs TRBV7-2 and TRBJ2-5; D is ambiguous. V lost 1 base and J lost 5, with 8 bases in between. CDR3 length: 13 amino acids. In germline, CDR1 is SGHTA, CDR2 FQGNSA. The CDR3 reads CASSLDYVETQYF. The CDR3 nucleotides are TGTGCCAGCAGCTTAGACTACGTCGAGACCCAGTACTTC.

In its sample, this clonotype was seen a few times. The chain joins TRBV7-2 to TRBJ1-1, with D perhaps matching TRBD1 (6 bases). The CDR3 loop spans 15 amino acids. Trimming took 3 bases from V and 10 from J, leaving 21 bases between them. Germline V CDR1 and CDR2: SGHTA, FQGNSA. CDR3 coding DNA: TGTGCCAGCAGCTTCTCCCGGGACACCCTCGGGGCAGCTTTCTTT. Translated: CASSFSRDTLGAAFF.

This clonotype was seen repeatedly, ten times or more. Here the CDR3 reads CASSLGLTSGGAGETQYF. CDR3 coding DNA: TGTGCCAGCAGCCTAGGGCTTACTAGCGGGGGGGCTGGAGAGACCCAGTACTTC. The gene calls are TRBV7-2 and TRBJ2-5, with 13 nucleotides matching TRBD2. Trimming cost V 5 bases and J 4 bases; bases outside gene matches: 13. Per germline, CDR1 SGHTA and CDR2 FQGNSA. This CDR3 has 18 amino acids.

In this sample, this clonotype turned up a few times. The chain carries TRBV7-8 and TRBJ1-6; the match to TRBD1 covers 8 bases. The CDR3 has 15 amino acids. With V trimmed by 5 bases and J by 7 bases, 7 bases remained unmatched. CDR1 is SGHVS, CDR2 FQNEAQ, per germline. DNA of the CDR3: TGTGCCAGCAGCGGGTTCGACAGGGGAAATTCACCCCTCCACTTT. Encoded protein: CASSGFDRGNSPLHF.

In this sample, this clonotype turned up many times. The rearrangement joins TRBV6-2 or TRBV6-3 to TRBJ2-7; D might be TRBD1 (6 bases). CDR1 is MNHEY and CDR2 is SVGEGT in the germline V gene. The CDR3 contains 12 residues. Trimming took 4 bases from V and 4 from J, leaving 8 bases between them. The CDR3: CASSSQGYEQYV. The CDR3 DNA reads as TGTGCCAGCAGTTCCCAGGGGTACGAGCAGTACGTC.

This clonotype was found many times. The V and J genes are TRBV4-3 and TRBJ1-2; a weak D match, TRBD1 (5 bases). The CDR3 has 13 residues. Germline values: CDR1 LGHNA, CDR2 YSLEER. The V end lost 2 bases, the J end lost 5 bases, and 9 bases lay between the germline ends. CDR3 in amino acids: CASSQRDGYGYTF. CDR3 nucleotides: TGCGCCAGCAGCCAAAGGGACGGATATGGCTACACCTTC.

Only a few counts were recorded for this clonotype. The chain couples TRBV7-3 to TRBJ1-4; perhaps TRBD1 as D (5 bases). CDR1 is SGHTA, CDR2 FQGTGA, per germline. V lost 1 base, J lost 2 bases, and 26 bases lay in between. The CDR3 is 21 residues long. CDR3 in amino acids: CASSLRVVDTLILGTNEKLFF. CDR3 coding DNA: TGTGCCAGCAGCTTAAGGGTCGTGGACACTCTTATCTTGGGGACTAATGAAAAACTGTTTTTT.

This clonotype was observed a few times. The junction differs from germline at one of its ends, possibly a read error. The genes are TRBV9 and TRBJ2-1; the match to TRBD2 covers 7 bases. The CDR3 consists of 10 residues. Germline CDR1 SGDLS, CDR2 YYNGEE. The CDR3 here is CASIPPGGYF. Written as DNA, the CDR3 is TGTGCCAGCATCCCGCCCGGGGGGTACTTC.

This chain uses TRBV7-2 with TRBJ2-7; 7 bases fit TRBD1. Germline CDR1 SGHTA, CDR2 FQGNSA. This CDR3 comprises 14 residues. J lost 4 bases, V lost 1 base, and 4 bases had no gene match. The CDR3 nucleotides read TGTGCCAGCAGCTTAGTACAGGGGCTTTACGAGCAGTACTTC. This codes for CASSLVQGLYEQYF.

The V gene is TRBV7-2, the J gene TRBJ2-1; tentatively, D is TRBD2 (6 bases). This CDR3 is 14 amino acids long. The germline V gene encodes CDR1 SGHTA and CDR2 FQGNSA. V was shortened by 0 bases and J by 7 bases, with 10 bases between the two germline ends. CDR3 in DNA: TGTGCCAGCAGCTTAGCGCGGGGCGGAAATGAGCAGTTCTTC. This codes for CASSLARGGNEQFF.

This chain connects TRBV5-5 to TRBJ2-1; 9 bases are shared with TRBD2. CDR3 length: 12 residues. In germline, CDR1 is SGHKS, CDR2 YYEKEE (reference sequence). Germline trimming cut 6 bases from V and 13 bases from J; bases unmatched to any gene: 8. CDR3 loop: CASKKSGGRQFF. The CDR3 DNA is TGTGCCAGCAAAAAAAGCGGGGGGCGACAGTTCTTC.

This clonotype was found a few times. This chain uses TRBV5-6 with TRBJ2-3, with TRBD1 matching over 7 bases. This CDR3 is built from 17 residues. Trimming took 1 base from V and 1 from J; bases not matched to a gene: 9. The germline V gene has CDR1 SGHDT and CDR2 YYEEEE. This chain's CDR3 is CASSLLGNRGGTDTQYF. The DNA of the CDR3 is TGTGCCAGCAGCTTGCTGGGAAACAGGGGTGGCACAGATACGCAGTATTTT. The full variable domain, completed using reference TRBV5-6 and TRBJ2-3, is DAGVTQSPTHLIKTRGQQVTLRCSPKSGHDTVSWYQQALGQGPQFIFQYYEEEERQRGNFPDRFSGHQFPNYSSELNVNALLLGDSALYLCASSLLGNRGGTDTQYFGPGTRLTVL.

This clonotype was picked up many times. J is TRBJ2-3 and V is TRBV5-1; D perhaps matches TRBD2 (6 bases). Germline assignment: CDR1 SGHRS and CDR2 YFSETQ. The CDR3 extends over 15 amino acids. The V gene lost 0 bases and the J gene lost 4 bases, with 12 bases spanning the gap. The CDR3 DNA sequence: TGCGCCAGCAGCTTGGAACGGGGGAGCTCAGATACGCAGTATTTT. Translated, it gives CASSLERGSSDTQYF.

This clonotype showed up just a few times. The V call is TRBV6-6, the J call TRBJ2-7; D is possibly TRBD2 (5 bases). The V end lost 7 bases, the J end lost 0 bases, and 13 bases lay between the germline ends. This CDR3 has 14 amino acids. Looked up from germline, CDR1 is MNHNY and CDR2 is SVGAGI (reference sequence). The DNA for the CDR3 is TGTGCCAGCACCTTCGAGAGGGTCTCCTACGAGCAGTACTTC. This translates into CASTFERVSYEQYF.

This clonotype was found a few times. The chain joins TRBV3-1 to TRBJ2-5, with 14 bases fitting TRBD2. The V and J ends lost 4 bases and 1 base, in that order; junction bases with no gene match: 2. Looked up from germline, CDR1 is LGHDT and CDR2 is YNNKEL (reference sequence). This CDR3 spans 16 amino acids. The CDR3 protein is CASSRGLAGGQETQYF. The CDR3 coding sequence is TGTGCCAGCAGCCGAGGACTAGCGGGGGGCCAAGAGACCCAGTACTTC.

The rearrangement uses TRBV20-1 and TRBJ2-5; TRBD1 matches at 9 bases. The V segment lost 4 bases and the J segment 2 bases; nucleotides outside the gene matches: 2. Germline lookup yields CDR1 DFQATT and CDR2 SNEGSKA (reference sequence). This CDR3 comprises 13 residues. CDR3 DNA: TGCAGTGCTACGGACAGGGGTCAAGAGACCCAGTACTTC. Translated: CSATDRGQETQYF.

The sample holds many counts of this clonotype. The chain has TRBV24-1 and TRBJ2-2; 7 bases map to TRBD1. The CDR3 sequence is 14 residues long. Germline trimming cut 5 bases from V and 9 bases from J; bases unmatched to any gene: 8. CDR1 is KGHDR, CDR2 SFDVKD, per germline. This CDR3 is CATSGQGVSRELFF. As DNA, the CDR3 is TGTGCCACCAGTGGGCAGGGGGTCAGCCGGGAGCTGTTTTTT.

The chain is built from TRBV10-3 and TRBJ1-1; D gene uncertain. V was pared by 5 bases and J by 0 bases, with 4 bases between. The CDR3 covers 12 residues. CDR1 is ENHRY and CDR2 is SYGVKD in the germline V gene. The CDR3 sequence is CAISPLNTEAFF. DNA of the CDR3: TGTGCCATCAGTCCCCTGAACACTGAAGCTTTCTTT.

J is TRBJ2-7 and V is TRBV5-6; TRBD1 matches at 8 bases. Losses at the gene ends were 4 bases for V and 1 base for J; bases not matched to a gene: 10. The germline CDR1 and CDR2 sequences are SGHDT and YYEEEE. CDR3 length: 16 amino acids. CDR3 protein: CASSHGRGQDSYEQYV. The CDR3, as DNA: TGTGCCAGCAGCCATGGCCGGGGACAGGATTCCTACGAGCAGTACGTC.

V and J are TRBV18 and TRBJ2-1; 7 bases map to TRBD1. From germline, CDR1 is KGHSH and CDR2 LQKENI. The CDR3 length is 15 residues. The V and J ends lost 1 base and 6 bases, in that order; junction bases with no gene match: 6. The CDR3 loop reads CASSPLEGAFNEQFF. DNA for the CDR3: TGTGCCAGCTCACCACTAGAGGGGGCCTTCAATGAGCAGTTCTTC. Complete variable domain (other parts from reference TRBV18 and TRBJ2-1): NAGVMQNPRHLVRRRGQEARLRCSPMKGHSHVYWYRQLPEEGLKFMVYLQKENIIDESGMPKERFSAEFPKEGPSILRIQQVVRGDSAAYFCASSPLEGAFNEQFFGPGTRLTVL.

There are many counts of this clonotype. The CDR3 here is CAGRGTSASTDTQYF. The DNA of the CDR3 is TGTGCCGGCCGAGGGACTAGCGCTAGCACAGATACGCAGTATTTT. This chain connects TRBV30 to TRBJ2-3, with TRBD2 matching over 10 bases. Germline V gives CDR1 GTSNPN, CDR2 SVGIG (reference sequence). This CDR3 region has 15 residues. The junction had 8 bases not matched to a gene; V was cut back by 8 bases and J by 0 bases.

This clonotype was observed many times. The CDR3 DNA reads TGCGCCAGCAGCCTCCACCTCCGGCCTAGGGGCTCCAATGAGCAGTTCTTC. Translation: CASSLHLRPRGSNEQFF. The chain recombines TRBV4-1 with TRBJ2-1; possibly TRBD1 for D (5 bases). V was trimmed by 4 bases and J by 6 bases, leaving 22 bases between them. The CDR3 sequence is 17 residues long. Germline assignment: CDR1 MGHRA and CDR2 YSYEKL.

This clonotype was detected a few times. The rearrangement uses TRBV15 and TRBJ1-3; D gene ambiguous. The V end was cut by 4 bases, the J end by 0 bases, with 10 bases between. Per germline, CDR1 LNHNV and CDR2 YYDKDF (reference sequence). The CDR3 loop spans 15 amino acids. The CDR3 protein is CATSKRVPSGNTIYF. In nucleotides, the CDR3 is TGTGCCACCAGCAAAAGGGTCCCCTCTGGAAACACCATATATTTT.

The chain joins TRBV20-1 to TRBJ2-2; 10 bases agree with TRBD2. The V segment lost 1 base and the J segment 5 bases; nucleotides outside the gene matches: 1. Germline loops: CDR1 DFQATT, CDR2 SNEGSKA (reference sequence). This CDR3 contains 14 residues. The CDR3 sequence is CSARAGLATGELFF. The CDR3 DNA reads as TGCAGTGCTAGAGCGGGACTAGCGACCGGGGAGCTGTTTTTT.